These 21 T cell receptor beta chains share one sample of origin, sequenced in a study of T-cell reconstitution after alpha-beta-depleted transplantation in children. As it was prepared, the TCRbeta library received unique molecular identifiers. TCRdb called the PCR reads again in MiXCR, with one record for every CDR3 protein. Among around 490,000 distinct CDR3 sequences listed, approximately 10% were seen once. The specimen comprised PBMCs, mostly from graft donor cells, sampled 180 days after TCRalphabeta/CD19-depleted stem cell transplant. Receptors originate from a female patient between 2 and 15 years old who had a stem cell transplant for aplastic anemia, so the T cells may come from the graft donor.

This clonotype was seen a few times. The rearrangement joins TRBV7-2 to TRBJ2-5, with D perhaps matching TRBD2 (6 bases). V was clipped by 8 bases and J by 5 bases, with 18 bases between them. This CDR3 comprises 14 residues. Germline CDR1 SGHTA, CDR2 FQGNSA. The CDR3 region is CASAREQGRETQYF. The CDR3 nucleotides read TGTGCCAGCGCCCGGGAACAAGGGAGGGAGACCCAGTACTTC.

This clonotype has just a few counts. The rearrangement uses TRBV6-2 or TRBV6-3 and TRBJ2-3; TRBD2 matches 7 bases. V was clipped by 6 bases and J by 2 bases; unmatched bases: 5. Per the germline V gene, CDR1 is MNHEY and CDR2 is SVGEGT. CDR3 size: 14 residues. The CDR3: CASRKREVTDTQYF. DNA for the CDR3: TGTGCCAGCAGGAAGCGGGAAGTCACAGATACGCAGTATTTT.

The gene calls are TRBV20-1 and TRBJ2-4, with a weak D call TRBD1 (5 bases). This CDR3 region has 15 residues. The germline V gene has CDR1 DFQATT and CDR2 SNEGSKA (reference sequence). The V gene lost 0 bases and the J gene lost 5 bases, with 14 bases spanning the gap. The CDR3 loop reads CSARDPGWYENIQYF. In nucleotides, the CDR3 is TGCAGTGCTAGAGACCCAGGGTGGTATGAAAACATTCAGTACTTC.

In its sample, this clonotype was seen a few times. At one end, the junction sequence differs from germline, possibly due to a read error. J is TRBJ1-1 and V is TRBV6-2 or TRBV6-3; D remains unclear. Germline CDR1 MNHEY, CDR2 SVGEGT. The CDR3 covers 13 residues. In DNA, the CDR3 is TGTGCCAGCAGTGCCGCGTCCCGGACCCGACGAGTCTTT. Its translation: CASSAASRTRRVF.

This clonotype came up a few times. The V gene is TRBV7-2, the J gene TRBJ2-1; a weak D match, TRBD2 (5 bases). Germline assignment: CDR1 SGHTA and CDR2 FQGNSA. The ends were cut back, 1 base at V and 7 bases at J, with 11 bases in the middle. This CDR3 has 14 amino acids. CDR3 in amino acids: CASSLVLPGNEQFF. The CDR3 DNA is TGTGCCAGCAGCTTAGTCCTTCCGGGGAATGAGCAGTTCTTC.

This clonotype was picked up many times. The rearrangement links TRBV12-3 or TRBV12-4 to TRBJ2-7; 8 bases are a match to TRBD2. The trim removed 2 bases at V and 1 base at J, leaving 7 bases unmatched. The CDR3 has 16 amino acids. This CDR3 is CASSLSIGRVSYEQYF. The CDR3 nucleotides read TGTGCCAGCAGTTTATCAATCGGGAGGGTTTCCTACGAGCAGTACTTC.

This clonotype was counted between two and nine times. The CDR3 DNA sequence: TGTGCCAGCAGCTTAGTTGTAGGGGTGAGCAATCAGCCCCAGCATTTT. Translating gives CASSLVVGVSNQPQHF. The rearrangement uses TRBV7-9 and TRBJ1-5, with D possibly matching TRBD1 (5 bases). Germline V gene lookup returns CDR1 SEHNR and CDR2 FQNEAQ (reference sequence). The V end was cut by 1 base, the J end by 1 base, with 11 bases between. The CDR3 is made up of 16 amino acids.

The gene calls are TRBV6-5 and TRBJ2-1; 7 nucleotides match TRBD2. CDR3 length: 15 amino acids. Trimming cost V 2 bases and J 4 bases; bases outside gene matches: 5. Germline-derived CDR1 and CDR2 are MNHEY and SVGAGI. The CDR3 DNA sequence: TGTGCCAGCAGTTACAATCGGGAGGCTTACAATGAGCAGTTCTTC. Amino acid sequence: CASSYNREAYNEQFF.

This chain uses TRBV28 with TRBJ1-2; D gene ambiguous. From germline, CDR1 is MDHEN and CDR2 SYDVKM. The CDR3 sequence is 12 residues long. With 7 bases removed from V and 4 bases from J, the gap between germline ends came to 10 bases. The CDR3 here is CASMTKPYGYTF. CDR3 bases: TGTGCCAGCATGACAAAACCCTATGGCTACACCTTC.

This clonotype showed up just a few times. The chain carries TRBV7-9 and TRBJ2-1; D remains unclear. Looked up from germline, CDR1 is SEHNR and CDR2 is FQNEAQ (reference sequence). V was shortened by 4 bases and J by 4 bases, with 14 bases between the two germline ends. The CDR3 contains 15 residues. The CDR3 here is CASSWRRRSYNEQFF. Here the CDR3 DNA reads TGTGCCAGCAGCTGGCGACGAAGATCTTACAATGAGCAGTTCTTC.

There are many counts of this clonotype. V is TRBV27 and J is TRBJ1-6, with D unclear. This CDR3 comprises 14 residues. The germline CDR1 and CDR2 sequences are MNHEY and SMNVEV (reference sequence). The V end lost 6 bases, the J end lost 4 bases, and 10 bases lay between the germline ends. CDR3 nucleotide sequence: TGTGCCAGCAGAATATTGGGGTATAATTCACCCCTCCACTTT. Its translation: CASRILGYNSPLHF.

A few counts support this clonotype. V and J are TRBV27 and TRBJ1-6; D remains unclear. This CDR3 region has 16 residues. V was clipped by 4 bases and J by 6 bases, with 16 bases between them. Germline V gene data show CDR1 as MNHEY and CDR2 as SMNVEV (reference sequence). CDR3 sequence: CASSSPRQPINSPLHF. Written as DNA, the CDR3 is TGTGCCAGCAGTTCCCCCCGGCAGCCAATTAATTCACCCCTCCACTTT.

The V and J genes are TRBV29-1 and TRBJ2-2; 11 bases are a match to TRBD1. Germline V gene data show CDR1 as SQVTM and CDR2 as ANQGSEA. J lost 5 bases, V lost 1 base, and 9 bases had no gene match. The CDR3 loop spans 17 amino acids. The CDR3, as DNA: TGCAGCGTTGAAGGCGACGGGACAGGGGGGCCGACCGGGGAGCTGTTTTTT. Protein sequence: CSVEGDGTGGPTGELFF.

The sample holds a few counts of this clonotype. The V call is TRBV6-1, the J call TRBJ1-5, with D maybe TRBD1 (6 bases). The CDR3 totals 15 residues. The V end was cut by 6 bases, the J end by 4 bases, with 16 bases between. Per germline, CDR1 MNHNS and CDR2 SASEGT. CDR3 bases: TGTGCCAGCAGCTTCGGACAGCGGTATAATCAGCCCCAGCATTTT. As protein: CASSFGQRYNQPQHF.

The J gene is TRBJ2-7, the V gene TRBV28, with D perhaps TRBD2 (5 bases). CDR1 MDHEN and CDR2 SYDVKM come from the germline V gene. The CDR3 has 16 residues. CDR3 region: CASSFAGRDPLHGLVV. In nucleotides, the CDR3 is TGTGCCAGCAGTTTCGCGGGTCGGGATCCCCTACATGGGTTGGTCGTC.

This chain uses TRBV12-3 or TRBV12-4 with TRBJ1-2; TRBD1 might be the D (5 bases). V dropped 7 bases and J dropped 4 bases, with 10 bases sitting between them. This CDR3 contains 12 residues. This CDR3 reads CASIDSRYGYTF. CDR3 nucleotide sequence: TGTGCCAGCATCGACAGCCGCTATGGCTACACCTTC.

This clonotype showed up just a few times. The chain carries TRBV15 and TRBJ2-5, with TRBD1 identical over 7 bases. This CDR3 is built from 14 residues. From germline, CDR1 is LNHNV and CDR2 YYDKDF (reference sequence). V was pared by 5 bases and J by 3 bases, with 6 bases of the junction left unmatched. The CDR3 nucleotides are TGTGCCACCAGCGCAAGACAGGGTGAAGAGACCCAGTACTTC. Its protein is CATSARQGEETQYF.

The chain links TRBV7-8 to TRBJ2-1; 10 bases line up with TRBD2. Per the germline V gene, CDR1 is SGHVS and CDR2 is FQNEAQ. The length of the CDR3 is 16 residues. J was trimmed by 10 bases and V by 2 bases; bases with no gene match: 11. The CDR3 here is CASSLNVLAGEQEQFF. The CDR3 nucleotides read TGTGCCAGCAGCTTAAATGTCCTAGCGGGAGAACAGGAGCAGTTCTTC.

V gene TRBV5-1 combines with J gene TRBJ2-1; D remains ambiguous. Trimming shortened V by 1 base and J by 3 bases, and 14 bases separated the two germline ends. Germline values: CDR1 SGHRS, CDR2 YFSETQ. The CDR3 is 16 amino acids. The CDR3 here is CASSLWVGRSYNEQFF. The CDR3 region has the DNA TGCGCCAGCAGCTTGTGGGTGGGAAGGAGCTACAATGAGCAGTTCTTC.

A few counts support this clonotype. The rearrangement uses TRBV28 and TRBJ2-4; no firm D call. The CDR3 spans 17 residues. Trimming removed 3 bases at V and 0 bases at J, with 15 bases between. Germline V gene lookup returns CDR1 MDHEN and CDR2 SYDVKM. Here the CDR3 reads CASSFLAPELAKNIQYF. CDR3 bases: TGTGCCAGCAGTTTTTTGGCCCCCGAACTAGCCAAAAACATTCAGTACTTC.

This clonotype came up a few times. The V gene is TRBV2, the J gene TRBJ1-5; a weak D match, TRBD1 (5 bases). Germline V lookup: CDR1 SNHLY, CDR2 FYNNEI. The CDR3 spans 13 residues. V was shortened by 3 bases and J by 6 bases, with 9 bases between the two germline ends. CDR3 region: CASSDRTPQPQHF. The CDR3 DNA reads as TGTGCCAGCAGTGACCGGACACCTCAGCCCCAGCATTTT.